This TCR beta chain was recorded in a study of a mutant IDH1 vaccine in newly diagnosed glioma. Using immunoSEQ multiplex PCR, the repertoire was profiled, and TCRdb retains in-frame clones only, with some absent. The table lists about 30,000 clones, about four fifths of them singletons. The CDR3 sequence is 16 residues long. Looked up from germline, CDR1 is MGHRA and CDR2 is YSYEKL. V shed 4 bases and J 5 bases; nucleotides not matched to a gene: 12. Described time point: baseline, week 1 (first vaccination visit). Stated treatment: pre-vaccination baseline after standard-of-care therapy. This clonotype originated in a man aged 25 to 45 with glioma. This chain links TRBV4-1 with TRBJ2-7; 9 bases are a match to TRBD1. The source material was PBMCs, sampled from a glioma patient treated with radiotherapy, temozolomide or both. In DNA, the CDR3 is TGCGCCAGCAGCCGAAACCGCCGGGACAGGGAGGACGAGCAGTACTTC. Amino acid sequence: CASSRNRRDREDEQYF.